Below, 25 T cell receptor beta chains from the same sample are listed, as sequenced in a study of cytotoxic CD8 clonotypes in ibrutinib-treated CLL. The repertoire was sequenced with immunoSEQ multiplex PCR; TCRdb's copy has only in-frame clones and lacks some. This sample has 65,000 to 85,000 clones, with 90% found just once. Here the sequenced sample was PBMCs, taken after 12 months of ibrutinib treatment. The source of these receptors is a human donor with chronic lymphocytic leukemia.

The chain recombines TRBV30 with TRBJ1-5; TRBD1 might be the D (6 bases). Trimming took 3 bases from V and 3 from J, leaving 12 bases between them. CDR1 GTSNPN and CDR2 SVGIG come from the germline V gene (reference sequence). There are 14 residues in the CDR3. This CDR3 reads CAWSPDSYNQPQHF. For the CDR3, the DNA is TGTGCCTGGAGCCCGGACAGTTACAATCAGCCCCAGCATTTT.

This clone was observed once. This chain uses TRBV11-2 with TRBJ1-4; D gene unclear. The CDR3 has 13 amino acids. CDR1 and CDR2 (germline): SGHAT, FQNNGV. V gave up 5 bases and J gave up 6 bases, with 10 bases separating them. In DNA, the CDR3 is TGTGCCAGCAGCCAATATCGGGATGAAAAACTGTTTTTT. This translates into CASSQYRDEKLFF.

V is TRBV5-1 and J is TRBJ2-7, with TRBD1 as a possible D gene (6 bases). The germline V gene has CDR1 SGHRS and CDR2 YFSETQ. The length of the CDR3 is 14 residues. The V gene lost 4 bases and the J gene lost 2 bases, with 13 bases spanning the gap. The CDR3 region is CASSRQTGTYEQYF. For the CDR3, the DNA is TGCGCCAGCAGCCGGCAGACAGGTACCTACGAGCAGTACTTC. The whole variable domain, remainder taken from reference TRBV5-1 and TRBJ2-7, is KAGVTQTPRYLIKTRGQQVTLSCSPISGHRSVSWYQQTPGQGLQFLFEYFSETQRNKGNFPGRFSGRQFSNSRSEMNVSTLELGDSALYLCASSRQTGTYEQYFGPGTRLTVT.

The gene calls are TRBV19 and TRBJ2-5; D not certain. V lost 4 bases to trimming and J lost 2 bases, with 5 bases between them. The CDR3 is made up of 12 amino acids. Germline V gives CDR1 LNHDA, CDR2 SQIVND (reference sequence). The CDR3 coding sequence is TGTGCCAGTAGTAGGGCTCAAGAGACCCAGTACTTC. Translating gives CASSRAQETQYF.

The rearrangement joins TRBV28 to TRBJ1-1, with TRBD1 matching 7 bases. Germline assignment: CDR1 MDHEN and CDR2 SYDVKM. CDR3 length: 16 residues. Unmatched junction bases numbered 8, after V lost 3 bases and J lost 1 base. The CDR3 region has the DNA TGTGCCAGCAGTTTTTTGAGGGGGCGTAAGAACACTGAAGCTTTCTTT. This translates into CASSFLRGRKNTEAFF. Drawing the rest from reference TRBV28 and TRBJ1-1, the complete variable domain is DVKVTQSSRYLVKRTGEKVFLECVQDMDHENMFWYRQDPGLGLRLIYFSYDVKMKEKGDIPEGYSVSREKKERFSLILESASTNQTSMYLCASSFLRGRKNTEAFFGQGTRLTVV.

This chain links TRBV7-3 with TRBJ2-3; 8 bases align to TRBD2. V shed 5 bases, J shed 4 bases, and the junction held 8 bases outside the gene matches. The CDR3 sequence is 15 residues long. Per germline, CDR1 SGHTA and CDR2 FQGTGA. The CDR3 bases are TGTGCCAGCAGCCCTACGGGACTAGATGCAGATACGCAGTATTTT. It codes for CASSPTGLDADTQYF.

The gene calls are TRBV18 and TRBJ2-7, with 10 bases identical to TRBD1. Germline lookup yields CDR1 KGHSH and CDR2 LQKENI. J gave up 4 bases and V 8 bases, and 8 bases lay outside the gene matches. This CDR3 has 14 residues. The CDR3 nucleotides read TGTGCCAGCACCGGGACAGGGGATCCTTACGAGCAGTACTTC. Translating gives CASTGTGDPYEQYF.

The J gene is TRBJ1-1, the V gene TRBV19, with 8 bases identical to TRBD1. The CDR3 totals 14 residues. CDR1 is LNHDA and CDR2 is SQIVND in the germline V gene (reference sequence). With 6 bases clipped from V and 1 base from J, the junction kept 4 bases outside the gene matches. DNA for the CDR3: TGTGCCAGTAGCGTGGGACAGGCGAACACTGAAGCTTTCTTT. Encoded protein: CASSVGQANTEAFF.

The V gene is TRBV4-3, the J gene TRBJ2-7; TRBD1 agrees at 7 bases. The CDR3 covers 15 residues. Trimming at V came to 4 bases and at J to 0 bases, leaving 6 bases not matched to a gene. Germline lookup yields CDR1 LGHNA and CDR2 YSLEER. CDR3: CASSPRTGSSYEQYF. Written as DNA, the CDR3 is TGCGCCAGCAGCCCCCGGACAGGAAGCTCCTACGAGCAGTACTTC.

The gene calls are TRBV30 and TRBJ2-3; the D gene is possibly TRBD2 (6 bases). Trimming stripped 7 bases from V and 1 base from J, with 9 bases between. This CDR3 is 12 amino acids long. The germline gives CDR1 GTSNPN, CDR2 SVGIG (reference sequence). The CDR3 bases are TGTGCCTCCCAGCGGGGCACAGATACGCAGTATTTT. This codes for CASQRGTDTQYF.

The rearrangement links TRBV11-3 to TRBJ2-1; 7 nucleotides match TRBD1. The germline CDR1 and CDR2 sequences are SGHNT and YENEEA. Germline trimming cut 5 bases from V and 6 bases from J; bases unmatched to any gene: 7. There are 14 residues in the CDR3. CDR3 DNA: TGTGCCAGCAGCGTCCGGGACAGAGGCAATGAGCAGTTCTTC. It yields the protein CASSVRDRGNEQFF.

The CDR3 reads CASRGSGTQYF. CDR3 coding DNA: TGTGCCAGCAGGGGAAGCGGTACGCAGTATTTT. The rearrangement uses TRBV7-9 and TRBJ2-3, with TRBD2 as a possible D gene (5 bases). The germline V gene has CDR1 SEHNR and CDR2 FQNEAQ (reference sequence). V was cut by 6 bases and J by 8 bases, with 9 bases left in between. The CDR3 is 11 residues long.

There are a few counts of this clone. The V and J genes are TRBV4-3 and TRBJ2-1; D perhaps matches TRBD1 (6 bases). Germline CDR1 and CDR2: LGHNA and YSLEER. The CDR3 totals 22 residues. The ends were cut back, 0 bases at V and 3 bases at J, with 30 bases in the middle. CDR3 sequence reads: CASSQEYLLAQGSVRGYNEQFF. CDR3 nucleotide sequence: TGCGCCAGCAGCCAAGAATATCTACTGGCACAGGGTAGTGTTAGGGGCTACAATGAGCAGTTCTTC.

This chain links TRBV28 with TRBJ1-1; D is uncertain. The CDR3 length is 13 residues. Between the trimmed V and J ends, which lost 4 bases and 3 bases, there was a span of 9 bases. Germline V gene sequence: CDR1 MDHEN, CDR2 SYDVKM. CDR3 sequence reads: CASSYHSYTEAFF. The CDR3 DNA sequence: TGTGCCAGCAGTTATCATTCCTACACTGAAGCTTTCTTT.

V gene TRBV27 combines with J gene TRBJ2-7; a possible D gene is TRBD1 (6 bases). The CDR3 spans 14 residues. Germline values: CDR1 MNHEY, CDR2 SMNVEV (reference sequence). The V end was cut by 8 bases, the J end by 6 bases, with 20 bases between. CDR3 loop: CASGNTGSLGEQYF. CDR3 DNA: TGTGCCAGCGGTAATACAGGGTCTCTGGGCGAGCAGTACTTC.

The gene calls are TRBV19 and TRBJ2-7; D is perhaps TRBD2 (5 bases). This CDR3 comprises 20 residues. From germline, CDR1 is LNHDA and CDR2 SQIVND (reference sequence). The V end lost 3 bases, the J end lost 5 bases, and 32 bases lay between the germline ends. The CDR3 DNA sequence: TGTGCCAGTAGTATTAATCCGCCAGGCTTAACCTTGGAGGTCGTGGACGAGCAGTACTTC. Protein product: CASSINPPGLTLEVVDEQYF.

J is TRBJ2-6 and V is TRBV7-8, with D perhaps TRBD1 (7 bases). V was shortened by 4 bases and J by 5 bases, with 9 bases between the two germline ends. The CDR3 totals 14 residues. Germline CDR1 reads SGHVS; CDR2 reads FQNEAQ. Here the CDR3 reads CASSSGGRANVLTF. DNA of the CDR3: TGTGCCAGCAGCTCAGGGGGGAGGGCCAACGTCCTGACTTTC.

V is TRBV18 and J is TRBJ1-4, with D uncertain. Trimming pared 4 bases from V and 0 bases from J, leaving 6 bases between. This CDR3 has 14 residues. CDR1 and CDR2 from the germline V gene are KGHSH and LQKENI. CDR3 bases: TGTGCCAGCTCACGGGCAGCAACTAATGAAAAACTGTTTTTT. The encoded protein is CASSRAATNEKLFF.

The chain uses TRBV6-5 and TRBJ2-7; TRBD2 agrees at 7 bases. V gave up 7 bases and J gave up 2 bases; unmatched junction bases: 11. The CDR3 covers 15 residues. Germline assignment: CDR1 MNHEY and CDR2 SVGAGI. The CDR3 reads CASIPGSGTTYEQYF. In DNA form, the CDR3 reads TGTGCCAGCATCCCGGGCAGCGGGACGACCTACGAGCAGTACTTC.

The chain recombines TRBV18 with TRBJ1-1, with D uncertain. This CDR3 is 14 amino acids long. CDR1 KGHSH and CDR2 LQKENI come from the germline V gene. Trimming took 2 bases from V and 5 from J, leaving 12 bases between them. The CDR3 spells CASSPDVMGTEAFF. The CDR3, as DNA: TGTGCCAGCTCACCAGACGTGATGGGGACTGAAGCTTTCTTT.

J is TRBJ2-7 and V is TRBV19, with D possibly being TRBD1 (6 bases). The CDR3 has 13 residues. Germline V gives CDR1 LNHDA, CDR2 SQIVND (reference sequence). The ends were cut back, 3 bases at V and 4 bases at J, with 10 bases in the middle. For the CDR3, the DNA is TGTGCCAGTAGTATGGGGGCGCAATACGAGCAGTACTTC. Translation: CASSMGAQYEQYF. The complete variable domain, with remaining parts taken from reference TRBV19 and TRBJ2-7, reads DGGITQSPKYLFRKEGQNVTLSCEQNLNHDAMYWYRQDPGQGLRLIYYSQIVNDFQKGDIAEGYSVSREKKESFPLTVTSAQKNPTAFYLCASSMGAQYEQYFGPGTRLTVT.

This chain links TRBV30 with TRBJ2-1; 12 bases line up with TRBD2. The CDR3 spans 15 residues. In germline, CDR1 is GTSNPN, CDR2 SVGIG (reference sequence). Germline trimming cut 0 bases from V and 9 bases from J; bases unmatched to any gene: 6. The CDR3 is CAWSVGLAGGSEQFF. CDR3 in DNA: TGTGCCTGGAGTGTAGGGCTAGCGGGAGGGAGTGAGCAGTTCTTC. Using reference TRBV30 and TRBJ2-1 for the parts outside the CDR3, the full variable domain is SQTIHQWPATLVQPVGSPLSLECTVEGTSNPNLYWYRQAAGRGLQLLFYSVGIGQISSEVPQNLSASRPQDRQFILSSKKLLLSDSGFYLCAWSVGLAGGSEQFFGPGTRLTVL.

On this clone: This same CDR3 is encoded by further DNA sequences in the sample. The gene calls are TRBV21-1 and TRBJ1-2; whether TRBD1, the table's D call, matches the DNA was not checked. TRBV21-1 is an annotated pseudogene. CDR3 length: 15 amino acids. CDR3 in amino acids: CASSKRTGKQGGYTF. For the CDR3, the DNA is TGTGCCAGCAGCAAGCGGACAGGGAAACAGGGAGGCTACACCTTC.

J is TRBJ2-1 and V is TRBV6-4; D remains ambiguous. The CDR3 contains 13 residues. Germline V gene sequence: CDR1 MRHNA, CDR2 SNTAGT. The V end was cut by 5 bases, the J end by 9 bases, with 14 bases between. CDR3 nucleotides: TGTGCCAGCAGTCCAGACACAACCGGTGAGCAGTTCTTC. This encodes CASSPDTTGEQFF.

The chain joins TRBV5-4 to TRBJ1-5; D is possibly TRBD1 (5 bases). Germline values: CDR1 SGHNT, CDR2 YYREEE (reference sequence). The V end was cut by 0 bases, the J end by 1 base, with 8 bases between. The CDR3 covers 15 residues. DNA of the CDR3: TGTGCCAGCAGCTTGGGAGGGACCAGCAATCAGCCCCAGCATTTT. Its protein product is CASSLGGTSNQPQHF.